The next 5 T cell receptor beta chains were all read from a single sample in a study of siplizumab effects on memory and regulatory T cells. Sequenced by immunoSEQ multiplex PCR; TCRdb stores in-frame clones only, minus some. Of 50,000 to 70,000 clones listed, around 96% are singletons. Material for sequencing was naive CD8+ T cells sorted from blood. The receptors stem from a human donor in good health.

This chain links TRBV9 with TRBJ2-7; TRBD2 matches at 7 bases. This CDR3 region has 16 residues. The ends lost 0 bases at V and 2 bases at J; junction bases unmatched: 8. CDR1 and CDR2 (germline): SGDLS, YYNGEE. In nucleotides, the CDR3 is TGTGCCAGCAGCGTAGACAGCGGGGAACTAGCCTACGAGCAGTACTTC. Translating it yields CASSVDSGELAYEQYF.

The V gene is TRBV7-9, the J gene TRBJ2-7, with no clear D. The CDR3 has 12 residues. CDR1 and CDR2 (germline): SEHNR, FQNEAQ (reference sequence). V was clipped by 4 bases and J by 7 bases, with 11 bases between them. CDR3 amino acids: CASSSPAVEQYF. The CDR3 DNA reads TGTGCCAGCAGCTCCCCGGCGGTGGAGCAGTACTTC.

The chain joins TRBV13 to TRBJ2-5, with TRBD2 matching over 13 bases. This CDR3 spans 16 amino acids. V shed 5 bases, J shed 5 bases, and the junction held 8 bases outside the gene matches. Germline V gene lookup returns CDR1 PRHDT and CDR2 FYEKMQ (reference sequence). CDR3 sequence (DNA): TGTGCCAGCAGCGCCACTAGCGGGGGGGGTCGGGAGACCCAGTACTTC. Translated: CASSATSGGGRETQYF.

The CDR3 protein is CASSLLGGNSDEQFF. The CDR3 DNA reads as TGTGCCAGCAGCTTACTAGGAGGTAATAGTGATGAGCAGTTCTTC. J is TRBJ2-1 and V is TRBV7-3; D might be TRBD2 (5 bases). Between the trimmed V and J ends, which lost 2 bases and 8 bases, there was a span of 16 bases. The CDR3 length is 15 residues. Germline CDR1 reads SGHTA; CDR2 reads FQGTGA.

This clone appeared a single time. V is TRBV6-6 and J is TRBJ1-1; no firm D call. Trimming left V 3 bases short and J 1 base short, with 6 bases between. This CDR3 contains 13 residues. Per germline, CDR1 MNHNY and CDR2 SVGAGI (reference sequence). The CDR3 spells CASSYAENTEAFF. CDR3 DNA: TGTGCCAGCAGTTATGCAGAGAACACTGAAGCTTTCTTT.